Listed below are T cell receptor beta chains from one sample, sequenced in a study of siplizumab effects on memory and regulatory T cells. Using immunoSEQ multiplex PCR, the repertoire was profiled, and TCRdb retains in-frame clones only, with some absent. Here the sample spans 100,000 or so clones, about 94% being singletons. The sequenced sample consisted of non-Treg CD4+ T cells sorted from blood. Receptor source: a human donor in good health. Each CDR3 is given without its conserved first and last residue.

CDR3 length,V gene,CDR3 protein
14,TRBV18,ASSSQGIGSGNTIY
10,TRBV9,ASSSSGGGYT
14,TRBV28,ASTTPAGGGTDTQY
12,TRBV11-2,ASSLKGTNQPQH
13,TRBV7-3,PLGPGFSLEETQY
10,TRBV2,ASSEMGPGLF
13,TRBV9,ASSVSGGGDGELF
13,TRBV19,ASSRPGQGTETQY
17,TRBV28,ATRRGAGLRGNYNSPLH
16,TRBV4-2,ASSQEPLAGTYTDTQY
14,TRBV18,ASSNKGQSSGNTIY
12,TRBV5-6,ASSVLDSRETQY
14,TRBV7-9,ASSRESGRAYNEQF
12,TRBV6-5,ASSYSLAEETQY
11,TRBV4-1,ASQKLFGNTIY
14,TRBV5-1,ASSRMTSGRTDTQY
15,TRBV27,ASSREGRSSGANVLT
13,TRBV6-5,ASSYSTGMNTEAF
11,TRBV11-2,ASSFSGVDTQY
14,TRBV14,ASSSGTGLWTNEQF
11,TRBV7-3,ASNSGLYNEQF
14,TRBV2,ASSSLGGGGNTEAF
13,TRBV7-2,ASSLDPGSTLEQY
12,TRBV23-1,ASSAAGVNTEAF
11,TRBV5-1,ASSTTPGNTIY
10,TRBV27,ASIGEQGEAF
11,TRBV2,ASAVEANQPQH
15,TRBV10-3,AISDSVRGRSYNEQF